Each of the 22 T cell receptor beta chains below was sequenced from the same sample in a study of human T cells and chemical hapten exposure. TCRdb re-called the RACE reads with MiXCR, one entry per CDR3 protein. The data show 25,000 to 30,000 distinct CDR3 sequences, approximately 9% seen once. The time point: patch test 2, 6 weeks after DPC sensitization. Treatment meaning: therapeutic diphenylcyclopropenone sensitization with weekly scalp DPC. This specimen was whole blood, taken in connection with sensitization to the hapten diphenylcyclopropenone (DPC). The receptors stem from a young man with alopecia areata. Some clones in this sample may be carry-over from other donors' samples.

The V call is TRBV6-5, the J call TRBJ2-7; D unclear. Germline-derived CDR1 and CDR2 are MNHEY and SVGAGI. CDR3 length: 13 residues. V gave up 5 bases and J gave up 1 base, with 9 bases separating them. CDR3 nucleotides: TGTGCCAGCAGTAACCAACTGTCCTACGAGCAGTACTTC. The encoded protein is CASSNQLSYEQYF.

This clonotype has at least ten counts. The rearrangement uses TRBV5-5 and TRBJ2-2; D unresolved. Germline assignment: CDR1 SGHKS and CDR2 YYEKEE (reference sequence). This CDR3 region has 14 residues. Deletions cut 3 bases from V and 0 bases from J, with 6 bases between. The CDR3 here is CASSWGPNTGELFF. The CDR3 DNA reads TGTGCCAGCAGCTGGGGTCCGAACACCGGGGAGCTGTTTTTT. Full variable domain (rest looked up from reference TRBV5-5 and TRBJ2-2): DAGVTQSPTHLIKTRGQQVTLRCSPISGHKSVSWYQQVLGQGPQFIFQYYEKEERGRGNFPDRFSARQFPNYSSELNVNALLLGDSALYLCASSWGPNTGELFFGEGSRLTVL.

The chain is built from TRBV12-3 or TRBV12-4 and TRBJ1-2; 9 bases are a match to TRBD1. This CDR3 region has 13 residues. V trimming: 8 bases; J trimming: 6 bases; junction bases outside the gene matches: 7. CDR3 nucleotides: TGTGCCAGCGCCCATGGGACAGGGAATGGCTACACCTTC. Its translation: CASAHGTGNGYTF.

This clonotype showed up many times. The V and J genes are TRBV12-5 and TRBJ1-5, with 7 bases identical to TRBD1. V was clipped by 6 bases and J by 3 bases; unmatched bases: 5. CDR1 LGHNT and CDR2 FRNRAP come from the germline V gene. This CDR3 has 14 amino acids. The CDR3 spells CASGSGTVNQPQHF. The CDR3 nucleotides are TGTGCTAGTGGCTCCGGGACAGTCAATCAGCCCCAGCATTTT.

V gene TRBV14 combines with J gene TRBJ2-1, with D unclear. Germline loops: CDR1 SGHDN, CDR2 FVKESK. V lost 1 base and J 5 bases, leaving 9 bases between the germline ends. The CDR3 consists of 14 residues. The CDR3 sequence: CASSQVRQNNEQFF. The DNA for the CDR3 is TGTGCCAGCAGCCAAGTCCGTCAAAACAATGAGCAGTTCTTC. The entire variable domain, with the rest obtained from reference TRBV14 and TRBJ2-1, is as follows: EAGVTQFPSHSVIEKGQTVTLRCDPISGHDNLYWYRRVMGKEIKFLLHFVKESKQDESGMPNNRFLAERTGGTYSTLKVQPAELEDSGVYFCASSQVRQNNEQFFGPGTRLTVL.

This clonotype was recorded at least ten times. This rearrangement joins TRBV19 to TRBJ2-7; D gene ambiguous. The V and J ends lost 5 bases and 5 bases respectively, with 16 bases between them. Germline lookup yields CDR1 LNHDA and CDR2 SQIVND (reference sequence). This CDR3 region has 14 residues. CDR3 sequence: CASSSWTAMDEQYF. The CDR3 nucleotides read TGTGCCAGTAGTTCCTGGACGGCCATGGACGAGCAGTACTTC.

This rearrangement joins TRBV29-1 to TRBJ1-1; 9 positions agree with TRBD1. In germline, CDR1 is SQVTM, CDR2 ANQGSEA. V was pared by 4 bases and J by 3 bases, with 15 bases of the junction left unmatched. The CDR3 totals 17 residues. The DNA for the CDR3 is TGCAGCGTTGTATCCATGCGAAGACAGGGGGGGTACACTGAAGCTTTCTTT. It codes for CSVVSMRRQGGYTEAFF.

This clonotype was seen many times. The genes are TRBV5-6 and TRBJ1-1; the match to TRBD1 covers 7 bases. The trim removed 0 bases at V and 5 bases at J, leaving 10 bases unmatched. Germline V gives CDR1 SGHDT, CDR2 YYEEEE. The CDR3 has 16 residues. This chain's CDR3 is CASSLGARQGVTEAFF. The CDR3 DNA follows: TGTGCCAGCAGCTTGGGGGCCCGGCAGGGGGTTACTGAAGCTTTCTTT. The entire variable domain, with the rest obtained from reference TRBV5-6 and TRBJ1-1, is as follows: DAGVTQSPTHLIKTRGQQVTLRCSPKSGHDTVSWYQQALGQGPQFIFQYYEEEERQRGNFPDRFSGHQFPNYSSELNVNALLLGDSALYLCASSLGARQGVTEAFFGQGTRLTVV.

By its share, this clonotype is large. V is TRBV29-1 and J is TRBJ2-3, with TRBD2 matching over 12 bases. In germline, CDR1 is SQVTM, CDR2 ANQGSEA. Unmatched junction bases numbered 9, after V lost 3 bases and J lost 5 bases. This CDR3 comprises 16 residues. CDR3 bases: TGCAGCGTTGACGAGACTAGCGGGGGCCGCGGAGATACGCAGTATTTT. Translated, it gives CSVDETSGGRGDTQYF.

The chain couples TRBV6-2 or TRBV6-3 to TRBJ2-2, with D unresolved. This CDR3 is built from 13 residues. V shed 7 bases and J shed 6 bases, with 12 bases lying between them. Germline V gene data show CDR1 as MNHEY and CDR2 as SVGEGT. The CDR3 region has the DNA TGTGCCAGCACCCTCCGGCTCTCCGGGGAGCTGTTTTTT. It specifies CASTLRLSGELFF.

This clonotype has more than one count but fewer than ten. This chain's CDR3 is CASSPQGSDSPLHF. The CDR3 DNA reads as TGTGCCAGCTCACCCCAGGGGTCGGATTCACCCCTCCACTTT. The rearrangement uses TRBV18 and TRBJ1-6; maybe TRBD1 (6 bases). Germline assignment: CDR1 KGHSH and CDR2 LQKENI. The CDR3 is 14 residues long. The ends were cut back, 3 bases at V and 8 bases at J, with 11 bases in the middle.

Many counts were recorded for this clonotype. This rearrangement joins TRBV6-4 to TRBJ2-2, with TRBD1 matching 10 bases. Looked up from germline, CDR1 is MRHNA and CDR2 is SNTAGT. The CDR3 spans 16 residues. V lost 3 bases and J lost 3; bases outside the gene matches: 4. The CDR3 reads CASSEGGQGDTGELFF. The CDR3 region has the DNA TGTGCCAGCAGTGAAGGAGGACAGGGGGACACCGGGGAGCTGTTTTTT.

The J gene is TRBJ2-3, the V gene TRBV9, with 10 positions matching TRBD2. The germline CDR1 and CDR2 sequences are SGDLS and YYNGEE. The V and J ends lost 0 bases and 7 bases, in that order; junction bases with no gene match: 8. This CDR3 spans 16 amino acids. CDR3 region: CASSVEDGSGRNTQYF. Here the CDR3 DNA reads TGTGCCAGCAGCGTAGAGGATGGTAGCGGGAGGAATACGCAGTATTTT.

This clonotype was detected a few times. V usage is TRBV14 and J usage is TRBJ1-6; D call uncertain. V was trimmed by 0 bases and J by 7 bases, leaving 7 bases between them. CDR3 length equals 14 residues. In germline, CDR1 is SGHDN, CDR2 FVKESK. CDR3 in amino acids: CASSQEWGNSPLHF. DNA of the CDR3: TGTGCCAGCAGCCAAGAGTGGGGAAATTCACCCCTCCACTTT.

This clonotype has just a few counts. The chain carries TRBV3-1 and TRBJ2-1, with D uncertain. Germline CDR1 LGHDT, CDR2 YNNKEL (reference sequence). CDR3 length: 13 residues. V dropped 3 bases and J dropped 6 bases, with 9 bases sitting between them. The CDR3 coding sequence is TGTGCCAGCAGCCAGGGATCTGCCAATGAGCAGTTCTTC. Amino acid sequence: CASSQGSANEQFF.

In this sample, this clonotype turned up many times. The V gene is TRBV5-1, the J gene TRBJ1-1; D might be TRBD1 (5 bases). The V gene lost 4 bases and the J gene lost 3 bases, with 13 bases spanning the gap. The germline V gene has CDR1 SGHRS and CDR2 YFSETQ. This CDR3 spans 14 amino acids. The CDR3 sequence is CASSPEWGDTEAFF. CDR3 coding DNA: TGCGCCAGCAGCCCCGAGTGGGGGGACACTGAAGCTTTCTTT.

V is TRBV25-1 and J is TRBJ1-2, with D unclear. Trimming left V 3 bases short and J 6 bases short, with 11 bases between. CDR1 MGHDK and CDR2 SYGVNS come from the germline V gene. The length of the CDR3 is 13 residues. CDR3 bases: TGTGCCAGCAGTGAGTCCAGGCGGGATGGCTACACCTTC. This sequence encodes CASSESRRDGYTF.

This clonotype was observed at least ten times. The CDR3 sequence is CASSYAGHQFF. DNA for the CDR3: TGTGCCAGCAGTTACGCGGGACACCAGTTCTTC. The genes are TRBV6-5 and TRBJ2-1; D is possibly TRBD1 or TRBD2 (6 bases each). The V end was cut by 2 bases, the J end by 13 bases, with 9 bases between. This CDR3 is built from 11 residues. Germline V gene sequence: CDR1 MNHEY, CDR2 SVGAGI.

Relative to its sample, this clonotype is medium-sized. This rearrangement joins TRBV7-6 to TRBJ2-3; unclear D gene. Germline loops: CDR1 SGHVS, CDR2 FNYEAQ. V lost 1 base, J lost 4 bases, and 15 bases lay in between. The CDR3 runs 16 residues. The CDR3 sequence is CASSLEGAPQADTQYF. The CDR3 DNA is TGTGCCAGCAGCTTAGAGGGCGCGCCCCAAGCAGATACGCAGTATTTT.

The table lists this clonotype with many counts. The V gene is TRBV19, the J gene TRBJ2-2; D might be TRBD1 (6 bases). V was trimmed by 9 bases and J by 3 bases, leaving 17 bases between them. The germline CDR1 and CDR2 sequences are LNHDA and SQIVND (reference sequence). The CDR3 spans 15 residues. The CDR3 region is CASFPRDTDTGELFF. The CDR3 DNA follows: TGTGCCAGCTTTCCCCGGGACACGGACACCGGGGAGCTGTTTTTT.

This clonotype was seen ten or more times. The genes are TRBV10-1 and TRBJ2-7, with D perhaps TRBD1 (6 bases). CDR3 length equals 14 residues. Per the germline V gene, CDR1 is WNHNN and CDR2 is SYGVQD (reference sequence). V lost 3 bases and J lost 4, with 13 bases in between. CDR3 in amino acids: CASSDAQGLYEQYF. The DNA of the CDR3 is TGCGCCAGCAGTGATGCGCAGGGGTTATACGAGCAGTACTTC.

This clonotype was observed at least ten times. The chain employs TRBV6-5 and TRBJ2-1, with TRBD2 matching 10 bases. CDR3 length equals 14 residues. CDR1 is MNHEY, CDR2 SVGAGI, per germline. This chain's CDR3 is CAAGLAGEYNEQFF. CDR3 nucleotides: TGTGCAGCTGGCCTAGCGGGGGAATACAATGAGCAGTTCTTC.